These 21 T cell receptor beta chains came from one sample sequenced in a study of identifying expanded T cells in peripheral blood. Method: immunoSEQ multiplex PCR; TCRdb's copy keeps in-frame clones and lacks some. The sample lists about 98,000 clones, around 89% seen once, with 11% to 15% in the top ten. Sequenced material: blood. The receptors originated from a person aged 18-69 years in good health.

The chain uses TRBV4-1 and TRBJ2-2, with 10 nucleotides matching TRBD2. CDR1 is MGHRA and CDR2 is YSYEKL in the germline V gene. V dropped 0 bases and J dropped 7; count of bases not matched to a gene: 8. There are 17 residues in the CDR3. The CDR3 sequence is CASSQDSGGSWGGELFF. CDR3 DNA sequence: TGCGCCAGCAGCCAAGATAGCGGGGGGTCCTGGGGCGGGGAGCTGTTTTTT.

CDR3 nucleotides: TGTGCCAGCAGCTTAGTTCAGGGAGAGACCCAGTACTTC. This codes for CASSLVQGETQYF. The chain combines TRBV11-3 with TRBJ2-5; a possible D gene is TRBD1 (5 bases). Looked up from germline, CDR1 is SGHNT and CDR2 is YENEEA. The V end was cut by 1 base, the J end by 4 bases, with 7 bases between. The CDR3 covers 13 residues.

The genes are TRBV28 and TRBJ2-7; 7 bases map to TRBD1. Trimming at V came to 6 bases and at J to 5 bases, leaving 13 bases not matched to a gene. Germline CDR1 MDHEN, CDR2 SYDVKM. The CDR3 runs 15 residues. CDR3 DNA: TGTGCCAGCAGCTATACAGGGGAAGTTCGGAACGAGCAGTACTTC. This gives the protein CASSYTGEVRNEQYF.

V gene TRBV4-3 combines with J gene TRBJ2-5, with D unclear. CDR3 length equals 12 residues. V was shortened by 4 bases and J by 5 bases, with 8 bases between the two germline ends. Germline V gene data show CDR1 as LGHNA and CDR2 as YSLEER. CDR3 bases: TGCGCCAGCAGCCGACAAGGCGAGACCCAGTACTTC. Translation: CASSRQGETQYF.

This chain uses TRBV29-1 with TRBJ1-1; D gene unclear. V was shortened by 7 bases and J by 5 bases, with 11 bases between the two germline ends. The CDR3 extends over 11 amino acids. The V gene's germline CDR1 is SQVTM and CDR2 ANQGSEA. CDR3 region: CSAGLVTEAFF. The CDR3 coding sequence is TGCAGCGCTGGTCTGGTAACTGAAGCTTTCTTT.

The chain links TRBV5-1 to TRBJ1-2; 7 bases align to TRBD1. Unmatched junction bases numbered 10, after V lost 4 bases and J lost 4 bases. CDR3 length: 15 amino acids. The germline V gene encodes CDR1 SGHRS and CDR2 YFSETQ. The CDR3 loop is CASSLEEYRGYGYTF. In nucleotides, the CDR3 is TGCGCCAGCAGCCTAGAGGAATACAGGGGCTATGGCTACACCTTC.

This clone appeared a single time. The chain recombines TRBV9 with TRBJ1-1, with D perhaps TRBD1 (6 bases). Germline V gene sequence: CDR1 SGDLS, CDR2 YYNGEE. With 0 bases removed from V and 5 bases from J, the gap between germline ends came to 11 bases. CDR3 length: 14 residues. The CDR3: CASSVVSGATEAFF. CDR3 DNA sequence: TGTGCCAGCAGCGTAGTATCGGGGGCGACTGAAGCTTTCTTT.

The chain carries TRBV6-5 and TRBJ2-2; D unclear. Trimming cost V 6 bases and J 4 bases, with 12 bases left between them. The CDR3 length is 14 residues. CDR1 MNHEY and CDR2 SVGAGI come from the germline V gene. The CDR3 here is CASRFLVSTGELFF. In DNA form, the CDR3 reads TGTGCCAGCAGGTTTCTAGTTAGCACCGGGGAGCTGTTTTTT.

J is TRBJ1-2 and V is TRBV11-2; 7 nucleotides match TRBD1. V lost 5 bases, J lost 0 bases, and 18 bases stayed unmatched. The CDR3 loop spans 19 amino acids. Looked up from germline, CDR1 is SGHAT and CDR2 is FQNNGV. This CDR3 reads CASSPHSPPGDRPNYGYTF. In DNA form, the CDR3 reads TGTGCCAGCAGCCCCCACAGTCCACCCGGGGACAGACCTAACTATGGCTACACCTTC.

The V and J genes are TRBV6-5 and TRBJ1-2, with D perhaps matching TRBD1 (5 bases). Germline lookup yields CDR1 MNHEY and CDR2 SVGAGI. CDR3 size: 14 residues. Trimming left V 5 bases short and J 4 bases short, with 14 bases between. CDR3 coding DNA: TGTGCCAGCAGTGTGCGACAGAGTTTCTATGGCTACACCTTC. Protein: CASSVRQSFYGYTF.

The gene calls are TRBV5-6 and TRBJ1-1; D is unclear. V was clipped by 0 bases and J by 6 bases, with 6 bases between them. Germline loops: CDR1 SGHDT, CDR2 YYEEEE. CDR3 length: 12 amino acids. The CDR3 sequence is CASSLEASEAFF. In DNA form, the CDR3 reads TGTGCCAGCAGCTTGGAAGCTTCTGAAGCTTTCTTT.

The chain joins TRBV7-3 to TRBJ2-1; a weak D match, TRBD2 (5 bases). The CDR3 length is 16 residues. Germline CDR1 is SGHTA and CDR2 is FQGTGA. V dropped 0 bases and J dropped 4 bases, with 13 bases sitting between them. CDR3 nucleotide sequence: TGTGCCAGCAGCTTAACTACTAGTACCTCTTACAATGAGCAGTTCTTC. It is translated as CASSLTTSTSYNEQFF.

V usage is TRBV15 and J usage is TRBJ2-1; the D gene is possibly TRBD2 (6 bases). The germline V and J ends were trimmed by 7 bases and 5 bases, with 21 bases remaining between them. From germline, CDR1 is LNHNV and CDR2 YYDKDF (reference sequence). The CDR3 contains 16 residues. In DNA, the CDR3 is TGTGCCACCAAAGGGCTCCCGGGACTGCAGAACAATGAGCAGTTCTTC. Translating gives CATKGLPGLQNNEQFF.

This sequence joins TRBV4-1 and TRBJ2-1; D possibly corresponds to TRBD2 (6 bases). This CDR3 contains 14 residues. Germline V lookup: CDR1 MGHRA, CDR2 YSYEKL. The V gene lost 0 bases and the J gene lost 8 bases, with 11 bases spanning the gap. The CDR3 loop reads CASSQDQGLDEQFF. DNA for the CDR3: TGCGCCAGCAGCCAAGATCAGGGACTCGATGAGCAGTTCTTC.

The chain links TRBV21-1 to TRBJ1-1; the DNA was not used to check the table's D call, TRBD1. TRBV21-1 is a recognized pseudogene. This CDR3 region has 10 residues. The CDR3 DNA sequence: TGTGCCAGCGGGCTCTTGAAAGCTTTCTTT. It translates to CASGLLKAFF.

This chain connects TRBV5-1 to TRBJ2-1; 7 nucleotides line up with TRBD2. Losses at the gene ends were 4 bases for V and 7 bases for J; bases not matched to a gene: 8. Germline V gives CDR1 SGHRS, CDR2 YFSETQ. The CDR3 contains 14 residues. CDR3 in DNA: TGCGCCAGCAGCCCTGCGGGAGTAGTTAATGAGCAGTTCTTC. Its translation: CASSPAGVVNEQFF.

V is TRBV5-6 and J is TRBJ1-1, with TRBD1 matching over 9 bases. The J segment lost 4 bases and the V segment lost 2 bases, leaving 3 bases of the junction unmatched. The CDR3 is 14 amino acids. In germline, CDR1 is SGHDT, CDR2 YYEEEE. CDR3 in amino acids: CASSLQDRGTEAFF. CDR3 nucleotide sequence: TGTGCCAGCAGCTTACAGGACAGGGGCACTGAAGCTTTCTTT.

This clone has a single count. The rearrangement uses TRBV27 and TRBJ2-7; 7 bases fit TRBD2. V lost 0 bases, J lost 5 bases, and 7 bases stayed unmatched. Germline CDR1 is MNHEY and CDR2 is SMNVEV (reference sequence). CDR3 size: 15 residues. This CDR3 is CASSLSSLRGNEQYF. The CDR3 region has the DNA TGTGCCAGCAGTTTATCGTCCCTGCGGGGGAACGAGCAGTACTTC.

The rearrangement uses TRBV5-8 and TRBJ2-3; no definite D call. V was cut by 6 bases and J by 5 bases, with 7 bases left in between. CDR3 size: 11 residues. Germline values: CDR1 SGHTS, CDR2 YDEGEE. The DNA for the CDR3 is TGTGCCAGCATCAGACTAGATACGCAGTATTTT. Protein sequence: CASIRLDTQYF. The whole variable domain, remainder taken from reference TRBV5-8 and TRBJ2-3, is EAGVTQSPTHLIKTRGQQATLRCSPISGHTSVYWYQQALGLGLQFLLWYDEGEERNRGNFPPRFSGRQFPNYSSELNVNALELEDSALYLCASIRLDTQYFGPGTRLTVL.

The chain employs TRBV7-9 and TRBJ2-1, with D tentatively TRBD2 (5 bases). Germline-derived CDR1 and CDR2 are SEHNR and FQNEAQ (reference sequence). Trimming pared 8 bases from V and 3 bases from J, leaving 17 bases between. This CDR3 contains 15 residues. CDR3 protein: CASALEFSDYNEQFF. The CDR3 DNA reads TGTGCCAGCGCCCTCGAATTTAGCGACTACAATGAGCAGTTCTTC.

This chain joins TRBV5-8 and TRBJ1-2; D ambiguous. Germline lookup yields CDR1 SGHTS and CDR2 YDEGEE. This CDR3 contains 12 residues. The ends were cut back, 3 bases at V and 5 bases at J, with 8 bases in the middle. The chain's CDR3 is CASSSDGYGYTF. The CDR3 nucleotides are TGTGCCAGCAGCTCTGACGGGTATGGCTACACCTTC.